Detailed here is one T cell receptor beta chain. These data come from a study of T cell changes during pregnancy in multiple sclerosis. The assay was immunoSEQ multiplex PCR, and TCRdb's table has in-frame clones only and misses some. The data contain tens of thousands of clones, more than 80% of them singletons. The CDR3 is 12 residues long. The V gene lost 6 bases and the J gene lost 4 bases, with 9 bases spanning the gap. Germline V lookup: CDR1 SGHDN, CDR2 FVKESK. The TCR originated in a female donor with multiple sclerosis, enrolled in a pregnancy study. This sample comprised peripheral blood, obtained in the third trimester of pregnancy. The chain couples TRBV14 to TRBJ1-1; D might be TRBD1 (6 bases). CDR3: CASSQGPTEAFF. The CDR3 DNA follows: TGTGCCAGCAGTCAGGGGCCCACTGAAGCTTTCTTT.